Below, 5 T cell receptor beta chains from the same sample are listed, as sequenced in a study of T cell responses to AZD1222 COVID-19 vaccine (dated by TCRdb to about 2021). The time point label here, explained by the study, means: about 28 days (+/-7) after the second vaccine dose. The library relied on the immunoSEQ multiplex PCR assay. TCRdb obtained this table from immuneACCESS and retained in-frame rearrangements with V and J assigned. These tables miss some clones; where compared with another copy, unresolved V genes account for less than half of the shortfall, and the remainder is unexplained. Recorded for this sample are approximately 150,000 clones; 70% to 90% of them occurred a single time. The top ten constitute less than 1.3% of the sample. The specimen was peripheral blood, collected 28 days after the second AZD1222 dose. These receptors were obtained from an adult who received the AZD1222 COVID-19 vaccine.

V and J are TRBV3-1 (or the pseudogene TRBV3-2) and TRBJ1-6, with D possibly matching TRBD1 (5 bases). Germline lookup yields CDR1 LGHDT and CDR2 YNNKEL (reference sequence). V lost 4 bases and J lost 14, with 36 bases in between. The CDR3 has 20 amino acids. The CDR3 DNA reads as TGTGCCAGCAGCCCCTCAAGGCTAACCACTATGAACCGGGGCCCTAGGGCCCTCCACTTT. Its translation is CASSPSRLTTMNRGPRALHF.

In nucleotides, the CDR3 is TGTGCCACTATGCCTGCCGGGTCACCCCTCCACTTT. Translation: CATMPAGSPLHF. V usage is TRBV6-5 and J usage is TRBJ1-6; D is undetermined. Germline V lookup: CDR1 MNHEY, CDR2 SVGAGI. This CDR3 spans 12 amino acids. V was shortened by 10 bases and J by 10 bases, with 14 bases between the two germline ends.

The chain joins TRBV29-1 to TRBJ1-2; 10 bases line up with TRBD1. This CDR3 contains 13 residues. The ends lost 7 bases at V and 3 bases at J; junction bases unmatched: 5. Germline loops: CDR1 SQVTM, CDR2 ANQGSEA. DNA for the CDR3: TGCAGCGCCGTGACAGGGGGCTACTATGGCTACACCTTC. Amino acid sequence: CSAVTGGYYGYTF.

The CDR3 reads CASSLKLASYEQYF. The CDR3 nucleotides are TGCGCCAGCAGCTTGAAACTAGCCTCCTACGAGCAGTACTTC. The chain combines TRBV5-1 with TRBJ2-7, with D perhaps matching TRBD2 (6 bases). V gave up 1 base and J gave up 0 bases, with 8 bases separating them. This CDR3 is built from 14 residues. Germline V CDR1 and CDR2: SGHRS, YFSETQ.

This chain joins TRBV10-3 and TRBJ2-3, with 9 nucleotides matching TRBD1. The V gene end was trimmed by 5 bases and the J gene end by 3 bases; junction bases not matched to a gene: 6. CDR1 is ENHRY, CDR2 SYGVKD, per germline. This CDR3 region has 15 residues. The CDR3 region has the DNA TGTGCCATCAGTCCGGGACAGGGATCGACAGATACGCAGTATTTT. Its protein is CAISPGQGSTDTQYF.